These 28 T cell receptor beta chains were sequenced from one sample in a study of CD8 T cells in Susac syndrome. cDNA came from about 0.46 to 1 ug RNA primed by random hexamers. One entry per CDR3 protein results from TCRdb running MiXCR on the immunoSEQ multiplex PCR reads. The profile shows roughly 130,000 distinct CDR3 sequences, about 95% of them singletons. Material: CD4+ T cells from PBMCs. These receptors came from a human donor with multiple sclerosis.

The genes are TRBV18 and TRBJ2-7; no definite D call. Germline V gene sequence: CDR1 KGHSH, CDR2 LQKENI. V was trimmed by 3 bases and J by 2 bases, leaving 5 bases between them. This CDR3 is built from 12 residues. CDR3 region: CASSPPTYEQYF. CDR3 nucleotides: TGTGCCAGCTCACCCCCCACCTACGAGCAGTACTTC.

The rearrangement links TRBV11-3 to TRBJ2-1, with TRBD2 as a possible D gene (7 bases). The CDR3 length is 15 residues. V lost 3 bases and J lost 1, with 10 bases in between. Germline V gene data show CDR1 as SGHNT and CDR2 as YENEEA. The CDR3 DNA is TGTGCCAGCAGCTTCAGGGGAGGGTCCTACAATGAGCAGTTCTTC. Translating gives CASSFRGGSYNEQFF.

The chain combines TRBV5-4 with TRBJ2-7, with a weak D call TRBD1 (5 bases). CDR1 SGHNT and CDR2 YYREEE come from the germline V gene (reference sequence). V dropped 4 bases and J dropped 4 bases, with 15 bases sitting between them. CDR3 length: 14 residues. The CDR3 nucleotides read TGTGCCAGCAGCGTGGATGCAGGGCCTTACGAGCAGTACTTC. Its protein product is CASSVDAGPYEQYF.

The rearrangement joins TRBV2 to TRBJ2-3; a weak D match, TRBD2 (5 bases). CDR3 length equals 14 residues. The germline gives CDR1 SNHLY, CDR2 FYNNEI. The V end was cut by 8 bases, the J end by 5 bases, with 17 bases between. In nucleotides, the CDR3 is TGTGCCAGCCGCGAGGGCGGGCGTGGAGATACGCAGTATTTT. Protein sequence: CASREGGRGDTQYF.

The chain has TRBV6-6 and TRBJ2-7, with D unresolved. CDR1 and CDR2 from the germline V gene are MNHNY and SVGAGI (reference sequence). V dropped 5 bases and J dropped 2 bases, with 13 bases sitting between them. CDR3 length equals 14 residues. As DNA, the CDR3 is TGTGCCAGCAGTACCGACCGTCTCACCTACGAGCAGTACTTC. It translates to CASSTDRLTYEQYF.

This chain connects TRBV3-1 to TRBJ2-3; D is unresolved. Germline assignment: CDR1 LGHDT and CDR2 YNNKEL (reference sequence). The CDR3 contains 15 residues. Deletions cut 5 bases from V and 0 bases from J, with 12 bases between. Here the CDR3 reads CASSGQRTSTDTQYF. The CDR3 DNA reads as TGTGCCAGCAGCGGTCAGCGTACTAGCACAGATACGCAGTATTTT.

The chain carries TRBV5-1 and TRBJ2-1, with D tentatively TRBD1 or TRBD2 (5 bases each). The V and J ends lost 4 bases and 5 bases respectively, with 16 bases between them. The germline gives CDR1 SGHRS, CDR2 YFSETQ. The CDR3 covers 15 residues. CDR3 nucleotide sequence: TGCGCCAGCAGCGTCAGGGTAGAGGGTAACAATGAGCAGTTCTTC. It encodes CASSVRVEGNNEQFF.

The rearrangement links TRBV12-3 or TRBV12-4 to TRBJ2-7, with 12 bases that match TRBD2. The CDR3 runs to 16 residues. The junction had 5 bases not matched to a gene; V was cut back by 4 bases and J by 1 base. This CDR3 is CASSSPGTSGSYEQYF. The CDR3 bases are TGTGCCAGCAGTTCCCCCGGGACTAGCGGGTCCTACGAGCAGTACTTC.

The chain is built from TRBV5-4 and TRBJ2-4, with 13 bases that match TRBD2. CDR1 is SGHNT and CDR2 is YYREEE in the germline V gene (reference sequence). The CDR3 is 18 amino acids. Trimming cost V 0 bases and J 0 bases; bases outside gene matches: 3. The CDR3 DNA is TGTGCCAGCAGCTTGGGACTAGCGGGAGGACTAGCCAAAAACATTCAGTACTTC. As protein: CASSLGLAGGLAKNIQYF.

This chain links TRBV12-3 or TRBV12-4 with TRBJ2-7; a possible D gene is TRBD2 (5 bases). This CDR3 spans 14 amino acids. The germline V and J ends were trimmed by 0 bases and 5 bases, with 11 bases remaining between them. The CDR3 bases are TGTGCCAGCAGTTTAGCCTTTGAGGGCAACGAGCAGTACTTC. Its translation is CASSLAFEGNEQYF.

This clonotype was detected once. V and J are TRBV6-2 or TRBV6-3 and TRBJ1-1, with D unclear. The CDR3 has 14 residues. Trimming took 6 bases from V and 4 from J, leaving 15 bases between them. Germline V lookup: CDR1 MNHEY, CDR2 SVGEGT. CDR3 amino acids: CASRKDPSSTEAFF. The CDR3 coding sequence is TGTGCCAGCAGGAAGGACCCCTCTAGCACTGAAGCTTTCTTT.

The chain uses TRBV6-6 and TRBJ1-5; TRBD1 is a possible D gene (5 bases). CDR1 MNHNY and CDR2 SVGAGI come from the germline V gene (reference sequence). V was cut by 3 bases and J by 1 base, with 13 bases left in between. CDR3 length: 16 residues. Written as DNA, the CDR3 is TGTGCCAGCAGTTATATGGGGGTAGGGAGCAATCAGCCCCAGCATTTT. Its translation is CASSYMGVGSNQPQHF.

V usage is TRBV12-3 or TRBV12-4 and J usage is TRBJ1-1, with no clear D. The CDR3 consists of 15 residues. Trimming took off 5 bases at V and 1 base at J, with 14 bases between the two ends. The CDR3 spells CASSPEGYGNTEAFF. Here the CDR3 DNA reads TGTGCCAGCAGTCCTGAGGGTTATGGGAACACTGAAGCTTTCTTT.

The rearrangement links TRBV14 to TRBJ2-5; the match to TRBD1 covers 7 bases. The CDR3 runs 13 residues. J was trimmed by 4 bases and V by 3 bases; bases with no gene match: 2. In germline, CDR1 is SGHDN, CDR2 FVKESK. The DNA of the CDR3 is TGTGCCAGCAGCCAGAAGGGGGCAGAGACCCAGTACTTC. The encoded protein is CASSQKGAETQYF.

The V call is TRBV6-1, the J call TRBJ2-1, with a possible D match to TRBD2 (6 bases). The CDR3 is 11 residues long. Germline loops: CDR1 MNHNS, CDR2 SASEGT. With 8 bases removed from V and 9 bases from J, the gap between germline ends came to 11 bases. Here the CDR3 reads CASRESGEQFF. The CDR3, as DNA: TGTGCCAGCCGGGAGAGTGGTGAGCAGTTCTTC.

The chain's CDR3 is CASVGLGQPVGYTF. The CDR3 bases are TGTGCCAGCGTTGGGCTCGGACAGCCCGTGGGCTACACCTTC. The rearrangement links TRBV7-9 to TRBJ1-2, with D possibly matching TRBD1 (6 bases). From germline, CDR1 is SEHNR and CDR2 FQNEAQ (reference sequence). This CDR3 comprises 14 residues. The V end was cut by 8 bases, the J end by 8 bases, with 21 bases between.

V gene TRBV5-4 combines with J gene TRBJ2-1; a possible D gene is TRBD2 (8 bases). Per germline, CDR1 SGHNT and CDR2 YYREEE (reference sequence). The CDR3 totals 15 residues. V dropped 2 bases and J dropped 9 bases, with 18 bases sitting between them. The CDR3 coding sequence is TGTGCCAGCAGCTTCAGCGGGAGAGGGGGCCTTGAGCAGTTCTTC. Protein: CASSFSGRGGLEQFF.

Concerning this clonotype itself: One end of the junction varies from germline; a read error may be responsible. The V gene is TRBV7-7, the J gene TRBJ2-3; no clear D gene. Looked up from germline, CDR1 is SSHAT and CDR2 is FNYEAQ (reference sequence). The CDR3 length is 14 residues. The CDR3 coding sequence is TGTGCTAGCAGCCCCACGGCCCTCACAGATACGCAGTATTTT. It codes for CASSPTALTDTQYF.

This chain connects TRBV20-1 to TRBJ1-5; D gene unclear. The V and J ends lost 0 bases and 2 bases respectively, with 14 bases between them. This CDR3 has 16 residues. CDR1 is DFQATT, CDR2 SNEGSKA, per germline (reference sequence). The CDR3 spells CSARDPASGGNQPQHF. The CDR3 nucleotides are TGCAGTGCTAGAGATCCGGCCTCGGGAGGCAATCAGCCCCAGCATTTT.

This chain uses TRBV5-1 with TRBJ2-7, with TRBD2 identical over 9 bases. Germline V gene sequence: CDR1 SGHRS, CDR2 YFSETQ. V was clipped by 1 base and J by 2 bases; unmatched bases: 7. This CDR3 comprises 16 residues. The CDR3 spells CASSLFSTSGPYEQYF. CDR3 DNA: TGCGCCAGCAGCTTGTTCTCGACTAGCGGTCCCTACGAGCAGTACTTC.

CDR3 region: CASSPRTGNSYEQYF. In nucleotides, the CDR3 is TGTGCCAGCAGCCCAAGGACAGGGAACTCCTACGAGCAGTACTTC. The chain combines TRBV7-6 with TRBJ2-7, with 8 bases matching TRBD1. The length of the CDR3 is 15 residues. Germline loops: CDR1 SGHVS, CDR2 FNYEAQ. V lost 5 bases to trimming and J lost 0 bases; unmatched junction nucleotides: 6.

The chain links TRBV3-1 to TRBJ2-2; D remains ambiguous. In germline, CDR1 is LGHDT, CDR2 YNNKEL (reference sequence). The V and J ends lost 3 bases and 3 bases respectively, with 8 bases between them. There are 14 residues in the CDR3. DNA for the CDR3: TGTGCCAGCAGCCAGGGCGTGGACACCGGGGAGCTGTTTTTT. As protein: CASSQGVDTGELFF.

This sequence joins TRBV3-1 and TRBJ1-1, with D unresolved. The CDR3 runs to 15 residues. Germline V gives CDR1 LGHDT, CDR2 YNNKEL (reference sequence). Trimming removed 1 base at V and 1 base at J, with 10 bases between. The CDR3 nucleotides read TGTGCCAGCAGCCAAGGGATGGCAAGGAACACTGAAGCTTTCTTT. Its translation is CASSQGMARNTEAFF.

V and J are TRBV6-2 or TRBV6-3 and TRBJ2-6; tentatively, D is TRBD2 (6 bases). Germline V CDR1 and CDR2: MNHEY, SVGEGT. V dropped 5 bases and J dropped 0 bases, with 14 bases sitting between them. The CDR3 runs to 17 residues. CDR3: CASSVPGLNSGANVLTF. In nucleotides, the CDR3 is TGTGCCAGCAGTGTACCGGGACTCAACTCTGGGGCCAACGTCCTGACTTTC.

V is TRBV20-1 and J is TRBJ2-7; 8 bases align to TRBD1. Germline V CDR1 and CDR2: DFQATT, SNEGSKA (reference sequence). This CDR3 comprises 14 residues. V was pared by 1 base and J by 3 bases, with 5 bases of the junction left unmatched. The DNA for the CDR3 is TGCAGTGCTAGAGGACAGGGGTCCCTCTACGAGCAGTACTTC. Encoded protein: CSARGQGSLYEQYF.

Here the CDR3 DNA reads TGCAGCGTCCTTAACACAGATACGCAGTATTTT. Translation: CSVLNTDTQYF. The V gene is TRBV29-1, the J gene TRBJ2-3, with D unclear. Per germline, CDR1 SQVTM and CDR2 ANQGSEA. The CDR3 length is 11 residues. The V gene lost 6 bases and the J gene lost 2 bases, with 6 bases spanning the gap.

CDR3 nucleotides: TGTGCCAGCAGCCCCAGGACTAGAACGTACGAGCAGTACTTC. This gives the protein CASSPRTRTYEQYF. The chain couples TRBV6-6 to TRBJ2-7; 7 nucleotides match TRBD2. Unmatched junction bases numbered 9, after V lost 6 bases and J lost 4 bases. CDR3 size: 14 residues. Germline CDR1 reads MNHNY; CDR2 reads SVGAGI (reference sequence).

This chain uses TRBV6-5 with TRBJ1-3; TRBD1 agrees at 10 bases. J was trimmed by 8 bases and V by 6 bases; bases with no gene match: 4. CDR1 is MNHEY, CDR2 SVGAGI, per germline. This CDR3 has 13 amino acids. CDR3 sequence (DNA): TGTGCCAGCAGGACAGGGGGCAAGGACACCATATATTTT. As protein: CASRTGGKDTIYF.